This is a list of T cell receptor beta chains from one sample in a study of cytomegalovirus exposure and HLA in healthy donors. Clones were sequenced by immunoSEQ multiplex PCR, and TCRdb holds only the in-frame ones, with some missing. The sample yields a few hundred thousand clones, more than 60% seen once. The sequenced sample was PBMCs. The receptors derive from a man aged 35-49 years in good health and CMV-seronegative. Both conserved end residues are trimmed from each CDR3.

v_call	cdr3_aa
TRBV7-9	SAPGENRGGGYT
TRBV6-5	ASSYSDNQPQH
TRBV5-6	ASSLGDRGSYEQY
TRBV19	ASSRQLMAF
TRBV5-1	ASSLQIQGTASPLH
TRBV5-1	ASSGGTGYNEQF
TRBV10-1	ASSEQVASPLH
TRBV19	ASSIPGFLLANYGYT
TRBV28	ASSLGDRAQPQH
TRBV7-9	ASSLGAASYGYT
TRBV11-2	ASSLSLNTEAF
TRBV9	ASSWQDEQF
TRBV6-1	ASVGPNTGELF
TRBV7-9	ASSLAGGGREETQY
TRBV6-6	ASGGTAKETQY
TRBV19	ASSSLLAGGVETQY
TRBV5-6	ASSLPGLGAYNEQF
TRBV28	ASSLGRTGYGYT
TRBV5-1	ASSLGQGKYNEQF
TRBV4-3	ASSQDRWDLEPQH
TRBV7-9	SSSQPGQGANTEAF
TRBV11-2	ASSPPGDRYGYT
TRBV6-6	ASSLAGASGEQF
TRBV7-9	ASSLRDNEQY
TRBV7-9	ASSPRDRDFSEQY
TRBV11-2	ASSQPGETQY
TRBV6-6	ASSYPGLEGMF
TRBV18	ASSPPGGLLYEQY
TRBV5-1	ASSLLPRRDVNTEAF
TRBV7-2	ASSQAGTGPYEQY
TRBV2	ASSELRELGEQF
TRBV18	ASSPLTVTGELF